Below are 3 T cell receptor beta chains sequenced from a single sample in a study of CD8+CD57+ T cells in acquired aplastic anemia. TCR beta VDJ and CDR3 were profiled, and genomic DNA was the template. Each CDR3 protein is one row after TCRdb ran MiXCR on the reads. The sample lists over 250,000 distinct CDR3 sequences, 56% occurring once. Patients sequenced had flow cytometry evidence of CD8+CD57+ cell expansion. The sample comprised sorted CD4+, CD8+, or CD8+CD57+ T cells (not recorded which) from PBMCs. These receptors all stem from a human donor with aplastic anemia.

This clonotype has a count of ten or more. The chain employs TRBV7-2 and TRBJ1-6, with 10 nucleotides matching TRBD1. The CDR3 contains 19 residues. The germline gives CDR1 SGHTA, CDR2 FQGNSA. J was trimmed by 3 bases and V by 5 bases; bases with no gene match: 13. The CDR3 spells CASSGPGQGIAIYNSPLHF. The DNA for the CDR3 is TGTGCCAGCAGCGGACCGGGACAGGGGATAGCTATCTATAATTCACCCCTCCACTTT.

With regard to this clonotype: The junction departs from the called germline gene at one end, perhaps through a read error. The rearrangement links TRBV2 to TRBJ2-2; TRBD2 agrees at 8 bases. In germline, CDR1 is SNHLY, CDR2 FYNNEI. The CDR3 spans 13 residues. CDR3 residues: CASKLAASGELFF. CDR3 sequence (DNA): TGTGCCAGCAAACTAGCGGCTTCCGGGGAGCTGTTCTTT.

The chain recombines TRBV2 with TRBJ2-1; TRBD2 agrees at 11 bases. The CDR3 consists of 14 residues. Germline V lookup: CDR1 SNHLY, CDR2 FYNNEI. V trimming: 5 bases; J trimming: 16 bases; junction bases outside the gene matches: 13. CDR3 sequence: CASSTGGGTSGVFF. The DNA for the CDR3 is TGTGCCAGCAGTACCGGGGGAGGGACTAGCGGCGTATTCTTC.